Below, one TCR beta chain is given with its context. Its antigen is not yet known. No much larger clone exists at a distance of one base, and base qualities are not known. Receptor amplification or capture employed the immunoSEQ multiplex PCR assay. For most patients, genomic DNA was isolated using the Qiagen DNeasy Blood and Tissue Kit and was shipped frozen to Adaptive Biotechnologies for TCR sequencing. High-throughput TCR-beta CDR3 sequencing of genomic DNA from most patients was performed by Adaptive Biotechnologies. Per the authors' processing: TCR sequencing data for 15 to 20 patients were retrieved from Adaptive's ImmunoSEQ software; three other patients were processed with MiXCR and VDJtools. To correct CD4 versus CD8 sorting errors, sequences present in both subsets at a frequency ratio below 5:1 were removed. Because the origin of CDR3 nucleotide sequences shared between donor and recipient could not be assigned, those sequences were removed. To be classed as alloreactive, a clone needed at least 2-fold expansion over unstimulated cells and a minimum CFSE-low frequency of 0.002% (template counts) or 0.001% (read counts). Mappable clones were those detected in sequenced pre-transplant spleen, lymph node, or MLR CFSE-low populations of the donor or recipient. Cumulative frequency of alloreactive clones was calculated as a percentage of all sequences weighted by copy number. TCRdb carries this immuneACCESS record with in-frame sequences only. Its versions omit some clonotypes, under half of them owing to an unresolved V gene in the studies checked, with the rest unexplained. The DNA was the basis for D and trimming; V, J and clone size are from that table. The sample yields more than 80,000 clones; less than 90% were counted once. Of the sample, about a sixth falls within the top ten clones.

The data belong to a study of graft-versus-host responses after intestinal transplantation (dated by TCRdb to the early 2020s). Concerning the study at large: Multivisceral, liver-intestinal, or isolated intestinal transplants were received by the recipients. Every recipient was given anti-thymocyte globulin induction, followed by approximately 3 years of maintenance tacrolimus and steroids. After intestinal transplantation, graft-versus-host and host-versus-graft alloreactive T cell clones in the graft, circulation and bone marrow were tracked using bulk TCR-beta CDR3 sequencing. Alloreactive clones were identified by sequencing pre-transplant mixed lymphocyte reaction products and comparing them with unstimulated pre-transplant donor and recipient T cells. Of the 20 to 25 intestinal transplant recipients enrolled in the cohort, one of whom was a retransplant, a few patients without pretransplant specimens were excluded. Donor T cell macrochimerism was defined as a peak of at least 4% donor T cells among recipient peripheral blood mononuclear cells. Samples from a few later patients were sequenced in-house on an Illumina MiSeq with MiXCR processing rather than by the commercial service.

The CDR3 runs 14 amino acids, cysteine and phenylalanine included. The retained sequence is limited to the CDR3, 42 bases, with the frame set at the first base. The V end gives up 5 bases and the J end 3 bases, leaving 6 bases in the junction not matched to a gene. The germline V gene yields MDHEN for CDR1 and SYDVKM for CDR2. The meaning of the sample's time point label: cells obtained before transplantation from donor or recipient. CD3+CD4+ and CD3+CD8+ populations were FACS-sorted from unstimulated pre-transplant donor and recipient cells taken from spleen or lymph nodes. Results the study describes overall, beyond this receptor: Early after transplant, peak levels of circulating GvH clones were found to be associated with declines in HvG clones. The relatively low number and heterogeneity of intestinal transplant patients limited the conclusions. GvH clones were found in recipient bone marrow, and some of the GvH clones appeared earlier in ileal mucosa or blood, which is consistent with an intestinal mucosal origin. In the allografts of patients with donor T cell macrochimerism, GvH to HvG T cell clonal ratios were high.

The chain was built from TRBV28 and TRBJ2-7; TRBD1 matches 8 bases in the middle. This TCR derives from a human donor who received an intestinal transplant. The specimen was unstimulated CD8+ T cells sorted from spleen or lymph node cells, collected before intestinal transplant. Here is the DNA: TGTGCCAGCAGTGCCCGGGACAGGAACTACGAGCAGTACTTC. This gives the protein CASSARDRNYEQYF. The full variable domain, with segments outside the CDR3 supplied by the reference TRBV28 and TRBJ2-7 proteins, appears as DVKVTQSSRYLVKRTGEKVFLECVQDMDHENMFWYRQDPGLGLRLIYFSYDVKMKEKGDIPEGYSVSREKKERFSLILESASTNQTSMYLCASSARDRNYEQYFGPGTRLTVT.